One sample yielded the 18 T cell receptor beta chains listed below, sequenced in a study of cytomegalovirus exposure and HLA in healthy donors. A multiplex PCR was run with 60 Vbeta primers and 13 Jbeta primers. The method was immunoSEQ multiplex PCR; TCRdb's version includes in-frame clones alone and lacks a portion of them. The repertoire holds 120,000 to 150,000 clones, with around 76% as singletons. Input material: PBMCs. These receptors originate from a male donor in good health and CMV-seronegative.

The chain couples TRBV2 to TRBJ2-5; the match to TRBD2 covers 14 bases. Trimming cost V 5 bases and J 4 bases; bases outside gene matches: 6. This CDR3 has 16 amino acids. The germline V gene encodes CDR1 SNHLY and CDR2 FYNNEI. CDR3 DNA: TGTGCCAGCAGTTGGGGACTAGCGGGAGAAGGAGAGACCCAGTACTTC. Its translation: CASSWGLAGEGETQYF.

The chain is built from TRBV6-6 and TRBJ2-7, with D perhaps matching TRBD1 (6 bases). Trimming took off 8 bases at V and 3 bases at J, with 11 bases between the two ends. Germline V gene lookup returns CDR1 MNHNY and CDR2 SVGAGI (reference sequence). This CDR3 spans 12 amino acids. The CDR3 sequence is CASQGHRYEQYF. As DNA, the CDR3 is TGTGCCAGCCAGGGACATCGCTACGAGCAGTACTTC.

The V gene is TRBV5-4, the J gene TRBJ2-7, with TRBD2 matching over 7 bases. The CDR3 consists of 16 residues. Unmatched junction bases numbered 7, after V lost 0 bases and J lost 1 base. Per germline, CDR1 SGHNT and CDR2 YYREEE (reference sequence). The CDR3 DNA reads as TGTGCCAGCAGCTTGGCAGGTGGCGGGGGATCCTACGAGCAGTACTTC. Translating gives CASSLAGGGGSYEQYF.

This chain connects TRBV6-1 to TRBJ1-4, with D uncertain. Germline V gene data show CDR1 as MNHNS and CDR2 as SASEGT. The CDR3 spans 14 residues. V was shortened by 3 bases and J by 6 bases, with 11 bases between the two germline ends. CDR3 in DNA: TGTGCCAGCAGTGATACGGGGTCGGATGAAAAACTGTTTTTT. This sequence encodes CASSDTGSDEKLFF.

The genes are TRBV5-6 and TRBJ2-5; D remains ambiguous. The V gene's germline CDR1 is SGHDT and CDR2 YYEEEE. Trimming shortened V by 0 bases and J by 4 bases, and 7 bases separated the two germline ends. This CDR3 is 13 amino acids long. The CDR3: CASSLDLAETQYF. The CDR3 DNA is TGTGCCAGCAGCTTGGATCTGGCAGAGACCCAGTACTTC.

Concerning this clone itself: This same CDR3 is encoded by further DNA sequences in the sample. This chain connects TRBV30 to TRBJ2-7, with 11 nucleotides matching TRBD2. V shed 3 bases and J 7 bases; nucleotides not matched to a gene: 8. CDR1 is GTSNPN and CDR2 is SVGIG in the germline V gene (reference sequence). The CDR3 has 14 residues. The CDR3 sequence: CAWSALAGVGEQYF. For the CDR3, the DNA is TGTGCCTGGAGCGCACTAGCGGGAGTCGGAGAGCAGTACTTC. The variable domain in full, with the rest retrieved from reference TRBV30 and TRBJ2-7, is SQTIHQWPATLVQPVGSPLSLECTVEGTSNPNLYWYRQAAGRGLQLLFYSVGIGQISSEVPQNLSASRPQDRQFILSSKKLLLSDSGFYLCAWSALAGVGEQYFGPGTRLTVT.

The V and J genes are TRBV5-1 and TRBJ2-1; D is possibly TRBD2 (6 bases). The V end was cut by 0 bases, the J end by 7 bases, with 14 bases between. The CDR3 runs 15 residues. Germline loops: CDR1 SGHRS, CDR2 YFSETQ. CDR3 in amino acids: CASSLALSSVNEQFF. CDR3 nucleotide sequence: TGCGCCAGCAGCTTGGCCTTGTCTAGCGTAAATGAGCAGTTCTTC.

The CDR3 nucleotides are TGCGCCAGCAGCCAAGAAGCAGCGGGGGTATACGAGCAGTACTTC. This codes for CASSQEAAGVYEQYF. This chain uses TRBV4-1 with TRBJ2-7; TRBD2 agrees at 8 bases. Trimming cost V 0 bases and J 4 bases; bases outside gene matches: 5. Germline V lookup: CDR1 MGHRA, CDR2 YSYEKL. The CDR3 covers 15 residues.

The V gene is TRBV30, the J gene TRBJ2-2, with D maybe TRBD2 (6 bases). V lost 4 bases and J 2 bases, leaving 14 bases between the germline ends. CDR1 and CDR2 (germline): GTSNPN, SVGIG (reference sequence). The CDR3 runs 15 residues. This chain's CDR3 is CAWNGGTANTGELFF. The CDR3 DNA sequence: TGTGCCTGGAACGGAGGGACTGCCAACACCGGGGAGCTGTTTTTT.

The chain joins TRBV7-9 to TRBJ1-2; TRBD1 aligns across 7 bases. V was pared by 6 bases and J by 4 bases, with 14 bases of the junction left unmatched. This CDR3 comprises 16 residues. CDR1 and CDR2 (germline): SEHNR, FQNEAQ (reference sequence). The CDR3 protein is CASSQGTEGVIYGYTF. CDR3 DNA: TGTGCCAGCAGTCAGGGGACAGAAGGGGTAATCTATGGCTACACCTTC.

This sequence joins TRBV7-8 and TRBJ1-6, with D maybe TRBD1 (6 bases). This CDR3 comprises 15 residues. V lost 5 bases and J lost 9, with 17 bases in between. CDR1 and CDR2 (germline): SGHVS, FQNEAQ. CDR3 loop: CASSRSGVGGSPLHF. CDR3 in DNA: TGTGCCAGCAGCCGCTCAGGGGTCGGTGGTTCACCCCTCCACTTT.

This rearrangement joins TRBV12-5 to TRBJ2-1, with a possible D match to TRBD2 (6 bases). This CDR3 region has 15 residues. Trimming pared 6 bases from V and 4 bases from J, leaving 16 bases between. Germline CDR1 and CDR2: LGHNT and FRNRAP. Here the CDR3 DNA reads TGTGCTAGTGGCCCCGGGACTCACACGTACAATGAGCAGTTCTTC. It is translated as CASGPGTHTYNEQFF. Supplemented by reference TRBV12-5 and TRBJ2-1, the full variable domain reads DARVTQTPRHKVTEMGQEVTMRCQPILGHNTVFWYRQTMMQGLELLAYFRNRAPLDDSGMPKDRFSAEMPDATLATLKIQPSEPRDSAVYFCASGPGTHTYNEQFFGPGTRLTVL.

The chain links TRBV27 to TRBJ1-1; no firm D call. The CDR3 is 15 amino acids. CDR1 and CDR2 from the germline V gene are MNHEY and SMNVEV (reference sequence). Deletions cut 5 bases from V and 1 base from J, with 14 bases between. In DNA, the CDR3 is TGTGCCAGCAGTCTGACAAACATCCCGAACACTGAAGCTTTCTTT. It encodes CASSLTNIPNTEAFF.

CDR3 sequence (DNA): TGCGCCAGCAGCCGGGATCTAGCCAGAGAGACCCAGTACTTC. This encodes CASSRDLARETQYF. The rearrangement joins TRBV5-1 to TRBJ2-5, with D maybe TRBD2 (5 bases). V lost 4 bases and J 4 bases, leaving 14 bases between the germline ends. The CDR3 is 14 residues long. Per the germline V gene, CDR1 is SGHRS and CDR2 is YFSETQ. Combining the CDR3 with reference TRBV5-1 and TRBJ2-5 gives the whole variable domain KAGVTQTPRYLIKTRGQQVTLSCSPISGHRSVSWYQQTPGQGLQFLFEYFSETQRNKGNFPGRFSGRQFSNSRSEMNVSTLELGDSALYLCASSRDLARETQYFGPGTRLLVL.

Details on this clone: In the same sample, other DNA sequences code for this CDR3. This chain connects TRBV6-1 to TRBJ2-7; 9 nucleotides match TRBD1. The CDR3 sequence is 16 residues long. The trim removed 0 bases at V and 2 bases at J, leaving 5 bases unmatched. In germline, CDR1 is MNHNS, CDR2 SASEGT. As DNA, the CDR3 is TGTGCCAGCAGTGAAGCCCCGGGACAGGGTCCCTACGAGCAGTACTTC. Its protein is CASSEAPGQGPYEQYF.

The rearrangement uses TRBV7-8 and TRBJ2-7; 8 bases are a match to TRBD1. CDR3 length equals 14 residues. CDR1 SGHVS and CDR2 FQNEAQ come from the germline V gene. V was pared by 5 bases and J by 3 bases, with 6 bases of the junction left unmatched. The CDR3 bases are TGTGCCAGCAGCGACTACGGACAGGGCTACGAGCAGTACTTC. Translated: CASSDYGQGYEQYF. Filled out from reference TRBV7-8 and TRBJ2-7, the complete variable domain reads GAGVSQSPRYKVAKRGQDVALRCDPISGHVSLFWYQQALGQGPEFLTYFQNEAQLDKSGLPSDRFFAERPEGSVSTLKIQRTQQEDSAVYLCASSDYGQGYEQYFGPGTRLTVT.

The chain combines TRBV2 with TRBJ2-3; TRBD2 aligns across 15 bases. The V and J ends lost 8 bases and 8 bases, in that order; junction bases with no gene match: 17. The germline V gene encodes CDR1 SNHLY and CDR2 FYNNEI. CDR3 size: 18 residues. CDR3 bases: TGTGCCAGCTTTACAACCCGAGGGACTAGCGGGGGGCCGATTACGCAGTATTTT. Protein sequence: CASFTTRGTSGGPITQYF.

The rearrangement links TRBV5-4 to TRBJ2-7; TRBD2 might be the D (5 bases). The CDR3 contains 11 residues. The germline V gene encodes CDR1 SGHNT and CDR2 YYREEE (reference sequence). V lost 3 bases and J lost 7, with 8 bases in between. CDR3 DNA sequence: TGTGCCAGCAGCTCCCGAGGGGAGCAGTACTTC. The encoded protein is CASSSRGEQYF.